One and the same sample provided the 8 T cell receptor beta chains below, sequenced in a study of regulatory T cells in long-lasting Graves disease. Time point: persistent/refractory GD, antithyroid drugs over 5 years with positive TRAb. PBMC-extracted RNA yielded the TCR library. According to the study, TCR beta libraries were built with iRepertoire HTBI primers and CDR3-region Arm-PCR. One entry per CDR3 protein results from TCRdb running MiXCR on the multiplex PCR reads. The repertoire holds around 460,000 distinct CDR3 sequences, with approximately 22% as singletons. This material consisted of peripheral blood mononuclear cells (PBMCs), taken when the disease was refractory, from a patient treated with antithyroid drugs. Source of these receptors: a female donor with Graves disease.

The J gene is TRBJ1-5, the V gene TRBV30; D is unclear. Germline V gives CDR1 GTSNPN, CDR2 SVGIG (reference sequence). CDR3 size: 15 residues. The ends were cut back, 3 bases at V and 6 bases at J, with 18 bases in the middle. The CDR3 reads CAWSLGPLSGQPQHF. The CDR3 DNA is TGTGCCTGGAGCCTTGGACCCCTCTCGGGTCAGCCCCAGCATTTT.

CDR3 region: CASSMDSFSYEQYF. CDR3 DNA sequence: TGTGCCAGTAGTATGGACAGTTTTTCCTACGAGCAGTACTTC. The rearrangement links TRBV19 to TRBJ2-7; possible D gene TRBD1, 6 bases. This CDR3 contains 14 residues. V gave up 3 bases and J gave up 1 base, with 10 bases separating them. Germline loops: CDR1 LNHDA, CDR2 SQIVND (reference sequence).

A few counts support this clonotype. CDR3 coding DNA: TGTGCCAGTAGTACTCCCCGAAACCCGGGGGCCCTTGGCTACACCTTC. Its protein product is CASSTPRNPGALGYTF. J is TRBJ1-2 and V is TRBV19; D might be TRBD1 (6 bases). The V gene lost 4 bases and the J gene lost 7 bases, with 22 bases spanning the gap. CDR3 size: 16 residues. Germline CDR1 LNHDA, CDR2 SQIVND (reference sequence).

This clonotype came up a few times. This chain links TRBV28 with TRBJ2-7, with 13 bases matching TRBD2. The V and J ends lost 6 bases and 6 bases, in that order; junction bases with no gene match: 8. The germline V gene encodes CDR1 MDHEN and CDR2 SYDVKM. This CDR3 is built from 15 residues. The CDR3 DNA reads as TGTGCCAGCAGGCGGGGGGGACTAGCGGGAACCGAGCAGTACTTC. This sequence encodes CASRRGGLAGTEQYF.

This clonotype was recorded a few times. The chain has TRBV9 and TRBJ2-7; D is uncertain. CDR3 length: 16 residues. The V and J ends lost 0 bases and 1 base respectively, with 14 bases between them. Germline V gene data show CDR1 as SGDLS and CDR2 as YYNGEE. The CDR3 region has the DNA TGTGCCAGCAGCGTAGGAGGATCGGACGGTTCCTACGAGCAGTACTTC. It yields the protein CASSVGGSDGSYEQYF.

The chain combines TRBV5-1 with TRBJ2-1; 9 nucleotides agree with TRBD2. Germline CDR1 and CDR2: SGHRS and YFSETQ. The CDR3 totals 16 residues. Unmatched junction bases numbered 7, after V lost 4 bases and J lost 2 bases. CDR3 bases: TGCGCCAGCAGCCCAATAGCGGGGGCTACCTACAATGAGCAGTTCTTC. Amino acid sequence: CASSPIAGATYNEQFF.

The chain combines TRBV7-9 with TRBJ1-2; D gene unclear. CDR3 length: 14 residues. V gave up 1 base and J gave up 4 bases, with 10 bases separating them. The germline V gene encodes CDR1 SEHNR and CDR2 FQNEAQ (reference sequence). DNA of the CDR3: TGTGCCAGCAGCTTAGACGCGGTCGGCTATGGCTACACCTTC. This gives the protein CASSLDAVGYGYTF. The entire variable domain, with the rest obtained from reference TRBV7-9 and TRBJ1-2, is as follows: DTGVSQNPRHKITKRGQNVTFRCDPISEHNRLYWYRQTLGQGPEFLTYFQNEAQLEKSRLLSDRFSAERPKGSFSTLEIQRTEQGDSAMYLCASSLDAVGYGYTFGSGTRLTVV.

The chain couples TRBV5-1 to TRBJ1-5, with D possibly matching TRBD1 (6 bases). The CDR3 has 15 residues. The ends were cut back, 0 bases at V and 4 bases at J, with 11 bases in the middle. CDR1 and CDR2 (germline): SGHRS, YFSETQ. The CDR3 region has the DNA TGCGCCAGCAGCTTGGGGACAGCCTATAATCAGCCCCAGCATTTT. This translates into CASSLGTAYNQPQHF.